Below, 21 T cell receptor beta chains from the same sample are listed, as sequenced in a study of T cell responses to AZD1222 COVID-19 vaccine. Sequencing used immunoSEQ multiplex PCR; TCRdb keeps in-frame clones, though not all of them. This sample yields 84,000 or so clones, of which roughly 86% are seen a single time; roughly 5% belongs to the top ten. The sample here was peripheral blood, taken on day 0 of MenACWY control vaccination. The receptors shown here come from an adult in good health.

The chain has TRBV5-8 and TRBJ1-2; D unresolved. Looked up from germline, CDR1 is SGHTS and CDR2 is YDEGEE. The V end was cut by 5 bases, the J end by 9 bases, with 14 bases between. The CDR3 consists of 12 residues. CDR3 residues: CASSTQMESYTF. DNA of the CDR3: TGTGCCAGCAGTACCCAAATGGAGAGCTACACCTTC.

This clone has a handful of counts. Additional DNA sequences in this sample encode the identical CDR3. The rearrangement joins TRBV9 to TRBJ1-2; no clear D gene. Trimming took 5 bases from V and 2 from J, leaving 10 bases between them. This CDR3 region has 13 residues. CDR1 and CDR2 (germline): SGDLS, YYNGEE. CDR3 sequence: CASSVEMNYGYTF. Here the CDR3 DNA reads TGTGCCAGCAGTGTGGAGATGAACTATGGCTACACCTTC.

The rearrangement joins TRBV9 to TRBJ2-1; D unresolved. This CDR3 is built from 11 residues. Germline CDR1 and CDR2: SGDLS and YYNGEE. With 0 bases removed from V and 10 bases from J, the gap between germline ends came to 5 bases. The DNA for the CDR3 is TGTGCCAGCAGCGTAGGAGGCGAGCAGTTCTTC. It is translated as CASSVGGEQFF.

The gene calls are TRBV6-5 and TRBJ1-2; D gene ambiguous. There are 15 residues in the CDR3. The V gene lost 7 bases and the J gene lost 1 base, with 16 bases spanning the gap. Looked up from germline, CDR1 is MNHEY and CDR2 is SVGAGI. CDR3 sequence reads: CASTAQPDLNYGYTF. The DNA of the CDR3 is TGTGCCAGCACGGCACAGCCCGACCTTAACTATGGCTACACCTTC.

The chain couples TRBV10-3 to TRBJ2-3; D not resolved. This CDR3 region has 14 residues. Looked up from germline, CDR1 is ENHRY and CDR2 is SYGVKD. V was pared by 4 bases and J by 1 base, with 9 bases between. The CDR3 DNA reads as TGTGCCATCAGTGGTGGCAGCCGCACAGATACGCAGTATTTT. Translated: CAISGGSRTDTQYF.

The J gene is TRBJ1-1, the V gene TRBV28; a possible D gene is TRBD1 (6 bases). This CDR3 spans 13 amino acids. Trimming took 2 bases from V and 8 from J, leaving 12 bases between them. CDR1 is MDHEN, CDR2 SYDVKM, per germline. CDR3 DNA sequence: TGTGCCAGCAGTTTAAAGGGGAGGGGGGAAGCTTTCTTT. It codes for CASSLKGRGEAFF.

The chain is built from TRBV28 and TRBJ1-5, with a possible D match to TRBD1 (6 bases). The germline V gene encodes CDR1 MDHEN and CDR2 SYDVKM. V dropped 5 bases and J dropped 0 bases, with 11 bases sitting between them. This CDR3 comprises 15 residues. The CDR3 sequence is CASSPLGGSNQPQHF. The CDR3 region has the DNA TGTGCCAGCAGTCCCTTAGGGGGTAGCAATCAGCCCCAGCATTTT. The full variable domain, its missing parts supplied by reference TRBV28 and TRBJ1-5, is DVKVTQSSRYLVKRTGEKVFLECVQDMDHENMFWYRQDPGLGLRLIYFSYDVKMKEKGDIPEGYSVSREKKERFSLILESASTNQTSMYLCASSPLGGSNQPQHFGDGTRLSIL.

The chain couples TRBV18 to TRBJ1-5, with D hard to call. The CDR3 is 16 residues long. Germline-derived CDR1 and CDR2 are KGHSH and LQKENI. Trimming cost V 0 bases and J 1 base, with 10 bases left between them. CDR3 nucleotide sequence: TGTGCCAGCTCACCACCGAGCACCTCGAGCAATCAGCCCCAGCATTTT. Its translation: CASSPPSTSSNQPQHF.

This clone was seen repeatedly, ten times or more. The rearrangement uses TRBV28 and TRBJ1-5, with a possible D match to TRBD1 (5 bases). Germline values: CDR1 MDHEN, CDR2 SYDVKM. CDR3 length equals 14 residues. Trimming removed 3 bases from V and 5 bases from J, with 11 bases in between. The CDR3 DNA follows: TGTGCCAGCAGTTTGGGGCGGACTTATCAGCCCCAGCATTTT. Encoded protein: CASSLGRTYQPQHF.

The rearrangement joins TRBV5-1 to TRBJ2-7; D possibly matches TRBD1 or TRBD2 (5 bases each). This CDR3 has 13 amino acids. The V end lost 5 bases, the J end lost 3 bases, and 12 bases lay between the germline ends. Germline CDR1 and CDR2: SGHRS and YFSETQ. CDR3 nucleotide sequence: TGCGCCAGCAGGATTAGGGACGACTACGAGCAGTACTTC. Translation: CASRIRDDYEQYF.

This chain links TRBV19 with TRBJ1-5, with D unclear. CDR3 length: 14 residues. The germline V and J ends were trimmed by 3 bases and 7 bases, with 13 bases remaining between them. Germline V gene data show CDR1 as LNHDA and CDR2 as SQIVND (reference sequence). CDR3 residues: CASSIARLWQPQHF. CDR3 DNA sequence: TGTGCCAGTAGTATCGCAAGGTTATGGCAGCCCCAGCATTTT.

The CDR3 reads CASSPRGGNEQFF. As DNA, the CDR3 is TGTGCCAGCAGCCCCCGAGGCGGCAATGAGCAGTTCTTC. J is TRBJ2-1 and V is TRBV7-6; D is uncertain. The CDR3 contains 13 residues. V was clipped by 5 bases and J by 6 bases, with 11 bases between them. Germline V CDR1 and CDR2: SGHVS, FNYEAQ. The full variable domain, rest sourced from reference TRBV7-6 and TRBJ2-1, is GAGVSQSPRYKVTKRGQDVALRCDPISGHVSLYWYRQALGQGPEFLTYFNYEAQQDKSGLPNDRFSAERPEGSISTLTIQRTEQRDSAMYRCASSPRGGNEQFFGPGTRLTVL.

This clone is a singleton in its sample. In DNA, the CDR3 is TGTGCCAGCTCACCAAGGAGCGGGCAGTCCTCTGGAAACACCATATATTTT. Protein product: CASSPRSGQSSGNTIYF. V and J are TRBV18 and TRBJ1-3; D ambiguous. This CDR3 spans 17 amino acids. CDR1 is KGHSH, CDR2 LQKENI, per germline. V was shortened by 2 bases and J by 0 bases, with 14 bases between the two germline ends.

This chain links TRBV27 with TRBJ1-6; no clear D. With 0 bases removed from V and 0 bases from J, the gap between germline ends came to 12 bases. Looked up from germline, CDR1 is MNHEY and CDR2 is SMNVEV (reference sequence). This CDR3 has 18 amino acids. CDR3: CASSLSSVPGSYNSPLHF. CDR3 DNA: TGTGCCAGCAGTTTATCTTCTGTCCCAGGCTCCTATAATTCACCCCTCCACTTT.

This clone has a handful of counts. The chain couples TRBV11-2 to TRBJ1-2, with a tentative D call TRBD1 (5 bases). V lost 0 bases to trimming and J lost 7 bases, with 15 bases between them. The germline CDR1 and CDR2 sequences are SGHAT and FQNNGV. The CDR3 is 15 residues long. This chain's CDR3 is CASSLDPGSFSGYTF. In nucleotides, the CDR3 is TGTGCCAGCAGCTTAGACCCAGGGTCCTTTTCTGGCTACACCTTC.

V is TRBV7-2 and J is TRBJ2-7; D is ambiguous. CDR3 length: 11 residues. Trimming took 3 bases from V and 3 from J, leaving 3 bases between them. Germline CDR1 and CDR2: SGHTA and FQGNSA. CDR3 nucleotides: TGTGCCAGCAGCTTCAACTACGAGCAGTACTTC. As protein: CASSFNYEQYF. Combining the CDR3 with reference TRBV7-2 and TRBJ2-7 gives the whole variable domain GAGVSQSPSNKVTEKGKDVELRCDPISGHTALYWYRQSLGQGLEFLIYFQGNSAPDKSGLPSDRFSAERTGGSVSTLTIQRTQQEDSAVYLCASSFNYEQYFGPGTRLTVT.

The chain joins TRBV28 to TRBJ1-5; 7 nucleotides agree with TRBD1. CDR3 length: 15 residues. The junction had 7 bases not matched to a gene; V was cut back by 4 bases and J by 4 bases. Germline V gene data show CDR1 as MDHEN and CDR2 as SYDVKM. CDR3 sequence: CASSSRTGNNQPQHF. Written as DNA, the CDR3 is TGTGCCAGCAGTTCCAGGACAGGTAATAATCAGCCCCAGCATTTT.

The rearrangement joins TRBV11-3 to TRBJ2-7; D perhaps matches TRBD1 (6 bases). The V and J ends lost 5 bases and 2 bases respectively, with 10 bases between them. This CDR3 region has 13 residues. Germline CDR1 and CDR2: SGHNT and YENEEA. DNA for the CDR3: TGTGCCAGCAGCCCGACAGGCCCCTACGAGCAGTACTTC. Translation: CASSPTGPYEQYF.

J is TRBJ1-6 and V is TRBV5-4; tentative D call: TRBD1 (5 bases). V lost 0 bases, J lost 10 bases, and 11 bases lay in between. Germline CDR1 and CDR2: SGHNT and YYREEE (reference sequence). This CDR3 contains 14 residues. The CDR3 sequence is CASSLERGRSPLHF. The CDR3 DNA sequence: TGTGCCAGCAGCTTGGAAAGGGGCAGATCACCCCTCCACTTT.

The chain links TRBV11-1 to TRBJ2-1, with 12 positions matching TRBD2. The CDR3 spans 15 residues. V was clipped by 9 bases and J by 4 bases; unmatched bases: 7. Germline V gene sequence: CDR1 SGHAT, CDR2 FQDESV (reference sequence). Here the CDR3 reads CASRDLAGGYNEQFF. CDR3 in DNA: TGTGCCAGTAGGGACCTAGCGGGGGGGTACAATGAGCAGTTCTTC.

The rearrangement joins TRBV18 to TRBJ2-3; tentatively, D is TRBD1 or TRBD2 (6 bases each). The V end lost 4 bases, the J end lost 11 bases, and 13 bases lay between the germline ends. Germline V gene data show CDR1 as KGHSH and CDR2 as LQKENI. This CDR3 spans 12 amino acids. The CDR3 is CASSLGGFEQYF. DNA of the CDR3: TGTGCCAGCTCACTGGGGGGCTTTGAGCAGTATTTT.